This TCR beta chain was sequenced during a study of shared clonotypes between healthy human individuals. None of the donors, who were healthy HIV-negative adults, had recently had acute infections or vaccinations. Into CD45RA+ naive and CD45RA-negative memory subsets, the CD4+ cells were split. Trimming cost V 2 bases and J 5 bases, with 15 bases left between them. Per the germline V gene, CDR1 is GTSNPN and CDR2 is SVGIG (reference sequence). CDR3 length: 14 residues. Using immunoSEQ multiplex PCR, the repertoire was profiled, and TCRdb retains in-frame clones only, with some absent. This table has millions of clones, roughly nine tenths appearing once.

Sequenced material: naive CD4+ T cells sorted from blood. Subset given: CD45RA+ positively selected. The chain couples TRBV30 to TRBJ2-5, with D perhaps being TRBD1 or TRBD2 (5 bases each). The clonotype was recovered from a man younger than 35 in good health. CDR3 DNA sequence: TGTGCCTGGAGTCCCGGGACCAATGGTGAGACCCAGTACTTC. It translates to CAWSPGTNGETQYF.